This T cell receptor (beta chain) was identified in a study of blood T cells in healthy people across ages. The use of a sample-barcoded 5' primer and a J-beta primer mix characterized a second PCR of roughly 6 to 11 cycles. TCRdb analysed the 5' RACE reads with MiXCR anew, one entry per CDR3 protein. The sample consists of about 730,000 distinct CDR3 sequences, 35% to 45% of them appearing once. This clonotype occurred a few times. CDR1 is SGHRS and CDR2 is YFSETQ in the germline V gene. Trimming removed 3 bases from V and 2 bases from J, with 12 bases in between. The CDR3 covers 14 residues. The sample consisted of blood. This rearrangement joins TRBV5-1 to TRBJ2-7, with D perhaps matching TRBD2 (5 bases). This TCR derives from a woman aged 55-70 years in good health. The CDR3 DNA is TGCGCCAGCAGCTCGGACTTGGACCCCTACGAGCAGTACTTC. Residues: CASSSDLDPYEQYF.